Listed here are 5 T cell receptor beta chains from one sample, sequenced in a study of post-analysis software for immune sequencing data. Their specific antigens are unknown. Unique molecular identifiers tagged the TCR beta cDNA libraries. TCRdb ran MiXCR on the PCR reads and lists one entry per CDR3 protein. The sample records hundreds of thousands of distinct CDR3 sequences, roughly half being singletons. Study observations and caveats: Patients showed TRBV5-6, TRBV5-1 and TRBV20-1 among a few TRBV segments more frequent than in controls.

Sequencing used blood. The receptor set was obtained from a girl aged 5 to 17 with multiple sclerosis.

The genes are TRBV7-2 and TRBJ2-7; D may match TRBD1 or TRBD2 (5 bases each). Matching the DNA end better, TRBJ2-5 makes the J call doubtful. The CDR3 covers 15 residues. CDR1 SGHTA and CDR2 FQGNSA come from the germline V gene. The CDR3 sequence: CASSLRDRQWETQYF. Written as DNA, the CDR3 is TGTGCCAGCAGCCTCCGGGACCGACAGTGGGAGACCCAGTACTTC.

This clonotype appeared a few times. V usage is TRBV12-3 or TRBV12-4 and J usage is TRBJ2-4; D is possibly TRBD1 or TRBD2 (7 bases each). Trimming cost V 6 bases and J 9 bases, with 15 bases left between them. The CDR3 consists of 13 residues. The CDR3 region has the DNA TGTGCCAGCAGGATGCGGGGGACAGTCATTCAGTACTTC. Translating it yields CASRMRGTVIQYF.

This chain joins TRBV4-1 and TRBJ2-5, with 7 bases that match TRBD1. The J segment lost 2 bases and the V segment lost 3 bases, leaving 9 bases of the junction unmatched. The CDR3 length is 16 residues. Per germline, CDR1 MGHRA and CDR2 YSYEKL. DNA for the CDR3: TGCGCCAGCAGCCATTACTCCGGGACAGAGCAAGAGACCCAGTACTTC. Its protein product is CASSHYSGTEQETQYF.

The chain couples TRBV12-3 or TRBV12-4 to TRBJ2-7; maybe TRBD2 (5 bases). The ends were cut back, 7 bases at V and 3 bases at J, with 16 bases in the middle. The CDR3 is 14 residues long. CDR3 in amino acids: CASTNSGVVYEQYF. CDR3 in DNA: TGTGCCAGCACCAACAGCGGAGTCGTCTACGAGCAGTACTTC.

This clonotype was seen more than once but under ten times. DNA of the CDR3: TGCAGCGAACAGTCAGGAGTGGAGACCCAGTACTTC. It codes for CSEQSGVETQYF. This rearrangement joins TRBV29-1 to TRBJ2-7; no clear D gene. The J call is uncertain, as TRBJ2-5 better fits the DNA end. Germline CDR1 reads SQVTM; CDR2 reads ANQGSEA. This CDR3 spans 12 amino acids.